The T cell receptor beta chain described here comes from a study of OX40 agonist ivuxolimab in advanced cancers. Across the study: Each dose-escalation patient presented with hepatocellular carcinoma, melanoma, renal cell or head and neck cancer. Three patients, one with hepatocellular carcinoma and two with cutaneous melanoma, responded partially.

The data were produced by immunoSEQ multiplex PCR, yet TCRdb's version contains in-frame clones alone and is incomplete. This table has some 73,000 clones, 75% to 90% appearing once. CDR1 MNHEY and CDR2 SVGAGI come from the germline V gene. The CDR3 runs 16 residues. Trimming cost V 0 bases and J 3 bases, with 15 bases left between them. The chain uses TRBV6-5 and TRBJ2-7, with D possibly being TRBD2 (5 bases). This specimen consisted of CD4+ or CD8+ T cells sorted from blood, obtained in a trial of the OX40 agonist ivuxolimab. This receptor was obtained from an adult with an advanced solid tumor such as melanoma, head and neck, liver or kidney cancer. In nucleotides, the CDR3 is TGTGCCAGCAGTTACTCCCGGACTGGAGCAAGCTACGAGCAGTACTTC. As protein: CASSYSRTGASYEQYF.